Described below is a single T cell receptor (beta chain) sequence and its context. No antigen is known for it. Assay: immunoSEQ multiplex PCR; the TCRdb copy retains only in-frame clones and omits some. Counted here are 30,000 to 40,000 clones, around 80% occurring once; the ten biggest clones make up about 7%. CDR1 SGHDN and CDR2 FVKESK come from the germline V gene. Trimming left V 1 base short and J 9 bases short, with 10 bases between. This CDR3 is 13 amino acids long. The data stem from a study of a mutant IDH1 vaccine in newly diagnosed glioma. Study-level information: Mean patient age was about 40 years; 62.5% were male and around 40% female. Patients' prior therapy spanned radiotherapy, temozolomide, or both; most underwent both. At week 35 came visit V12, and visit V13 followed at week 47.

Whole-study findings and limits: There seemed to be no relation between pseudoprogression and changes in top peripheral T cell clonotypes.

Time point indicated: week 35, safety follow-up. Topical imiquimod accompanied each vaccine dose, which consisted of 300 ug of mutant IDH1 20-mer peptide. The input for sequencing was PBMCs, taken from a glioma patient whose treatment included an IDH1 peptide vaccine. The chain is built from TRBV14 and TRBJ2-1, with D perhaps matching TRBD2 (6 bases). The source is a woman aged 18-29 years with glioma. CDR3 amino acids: CASSQGWGLEQFF. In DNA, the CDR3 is TGTGCCAGCAGCCAAGGGTGGGGACTTGAGCAGTTCTTC. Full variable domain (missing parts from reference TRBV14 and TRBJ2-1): EAGVTQFPSHSVIEKGQTVTLRCDPISGHDNLYWYRRVMGKEIKFLLHFVKESKQDESGMPNNRFLAERTGGTYSTLKVQPAELEDSGVYFCASSQGWGLEQFFGPGTRLTVL.